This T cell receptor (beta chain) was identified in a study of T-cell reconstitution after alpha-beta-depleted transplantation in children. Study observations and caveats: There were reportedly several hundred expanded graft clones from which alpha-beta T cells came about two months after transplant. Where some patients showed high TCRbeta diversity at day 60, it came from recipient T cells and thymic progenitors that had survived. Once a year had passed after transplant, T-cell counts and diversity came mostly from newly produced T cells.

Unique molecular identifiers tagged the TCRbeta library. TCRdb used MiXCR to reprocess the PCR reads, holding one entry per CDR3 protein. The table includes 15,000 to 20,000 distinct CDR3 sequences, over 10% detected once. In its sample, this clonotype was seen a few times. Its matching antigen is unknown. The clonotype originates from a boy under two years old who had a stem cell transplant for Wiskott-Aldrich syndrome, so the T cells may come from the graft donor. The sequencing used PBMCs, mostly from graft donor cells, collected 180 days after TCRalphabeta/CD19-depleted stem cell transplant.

The CDR3 protein is CASSRGYGRRVDSNQPQHF. CDR3 DNA sequence: TGTGCCAGCAGTCGCGGTTATGGCAGACGCGTCGATAGCAATCAGCCCCAGCATTTT. V gene TRBV28 combines with J gene TRBJ1-5; D remains ambiguous. The CDR3 spans 19 residues. The V gene's germline CDR1 is MDHEN and CDR2 SYDVKM. Trimming pared 5 bases from V and 0 bases from J, leaving 23 bases between. Combining the CDR3 with reference TRBV28 and TRBJ1-5 gives the whole variable domain DVKVTQSSRYLVKRTGEKVFLECVQDMDHENMFWYRQDPGLGLRLIYFSYDVKMKEKGDIPEGYSVSREKKERFSLILESASTNQTSMYLCASSRGYGRRVDSNQPQHFGDGTRLSIL.